This T cell receptor beta chain was recorded in a study of cytomegalovirus exposure and HLA in healthy donors. About the research overall: Around 180 million T cells yielded fewer than 120 million unique TCR beta sequences in earlier analysis.

The length of the CDR3 is 15 residues. Germline loops: CDR1 MNHEY, CDR2 SVGAGI. V lost 5 bases and J lost 3; bases outside the gene matches: 10. Researchers ran the PCR with 60 Vbeta and 13 Jbeta primers. Study processing details: In a later analysis, of 79 million or so unique beta chains, approximately 10 million appeared in at least two donors. The repertoire was sequenced with immunoSEQ multiplex PCR; TCRdb's copy has only in-frame clones and lacks some. That table supplies the V and J calls and clone size; D and trimming were determined from the DNA. Its table records under 200,000 clones. This chain links TRBV6-5 with TRBJ2-7, with 7 nucleotides matching TRBD1. The source is a man aged 25-45 years in good health and CMV-seronegative. The sample taken for sequencing was PBMCs. The CDR3 is CASSRRQGSGYEQYF. The CDR3 DNA reads TGTGCCAGCAGTCGTCGACAGGGCTCTGGCTACGAGCAGTACTTC.